This T cell receptor beta chain was recovered during a study of human T cells and chemical hapten exposure. Points from the study as a whole: There was alopecia in the donors, so their immune response may differ from that of healthy people.

What the library attached to individual cDNA molecules were unique molecular identifiers. TCRdb reanalysed the RACE reads using MiXCR and keeps one entry per CDR3 protein. This sample has more than 85,000 distinct CDR3 sequences, with less than 40% found just once. The CDR3 loop spans 16 amino acids. Per the germline V gene, CDR1 is SEHNR and CDR2 is FQNEAQ (reference sequence). V was cut by 4 bases and J by 2 bases, with 17 bases left in between. As for time point: patch test 3, about 24 weeks after DPC sensitization. Noted treatment: therapeutic diphenylcyclopropenone sensitization with weekly scalp DPC. Donors were 18 to 70-year-old alopecia patients suitable for DPC. As for this clonotype: The antigen is not known.

V gene TRBV7-9 combines with J gene TRBJ2-5; perhaps TRBD1 as D (6 bases). This sample comprised whole blood, obtained in connection with sensitization to the hapten diphenylcyclopropenone (DPC). The sequence was collected from a man between 35 and 55 years old with alopecia areata. Some clones in this sample may be carry-over from other donors' samples. The CDR3 sequence: CASSYRVGDKQETQYF. In nucleotides, the CDR3 is TGTGCCAGCAGCTACCGCGTCGGGGACAAACAAGAGACCCAGTACTTC.